This TCR beta chain was identified in a study of blood T cell repertoires in COVID-19. Study details: Specimens from acute and convalescent COVID-19 originated in the United States, Italy and Spain. T cells, B-cell-depleted T cells, or PBMCs provided the cDNA or gDNA that served as material.

Per the original data handling: By means of reference gene primer amplification, nucleated cell counts were estimated. TCRdb's table, derived via immunoSEQ multiplex PCR, lists solely in-frame clones and lacks some. V and J calls and clone size follow that table, whereas D and trimming were derived from the DNA. The data show about 270,000 clones, with about four fifths seen just once and 3.1% held by the top ten. The ends were cut back, 7 bases at V and 0 bases at J, with 15 bases in the middle. CDR3 length: 15 residues. Germline CDR1 is MNHEY and CDR2 is SVGAGI. The receptor's source is a woman younger than 30 with acute or convalescent COVID-19. The chain combines TRBV6-5 with TRBJ1-2, with no clear D. The sequenced sample was peripheral blood. The CDR3 here is CASIKLSGANYGYTF. The CDR3 DNA reads TGTGCCAGCATTAAACTATCGGGAGCTAACTATGGCTACACCTTC.